These T cell receptor beta chains were read from a single sample in a study of a mutant IDH1 vaccine in newly diagnosed glioma. Profiling relied on immunoSEQ multiplex PCR, and the TCRdb table lists in-frame clones only, not all of them. This sample has tens of thousands of clones; over 75% occur once, and the top ten carry over 1.5%. Antigen specificity for these receptors is unknown. The source material was PBMCs, sampled from a glioma patient whose treatment included an IDH1 peptide vaccine. These receptors all stem from a man in his forties with glioma. CDR3s include the opening cysteine and the closing phenylalanine or tryptophan. The order of the fields is clone size, J gene, V gene, D gene, CDR3 DNA, CDR3 protein. D genes are given only for firm matches. Clone size is stated in some rows and not others, as once, few, many or a class when expanded.

clone size: -; J gene: TRBJ2-5; V gene: TRBV5-1; D gene: -; CDR3 DNA: TGCGCCAGCAGCGATCCTAAAGCCCAAGAGACCCAGTACTTC; CDR3 protein: CASSDPKAQETQYF
clone size: -; J gene: TRBJ1-1; V gene: TRBV18; D gene: TRBD1; CDR3 DNA: TGTGCCAGCTCACCACCACAGGGGAAAAAGTCTGAAGCTTTCTTT; CDR3 protein: CASSPPQGKKSEAFF
clone size: -; J gene: TRBJ2-1; V gene: TRBV9; D gene: -; CDR3 DNA: TGTGCCAGCAGCGTAGAGGGACACTCCTACAATGAGCAGTTCTTC; CDR3 protein: CASSVEGHSYNEQFF
clone size: -; J gene: TRBJ2-7; V gene: TRBV5-1; D gene: TRBD1; CDR3 DNA: TGCGCCAGCAGCCAGGGACAGGGGGGCGAGCAGTACTTC; CDR3 protein: CASSQGQGGEQYF
clone size: -; J gene: TRBJ1-1; V gene: TRBV4-1; D gene: TRBD1; CDR3 DNA: TGCGCCAGCGGACTGACCTCGGGACAGAGCATGAACACTGAAGCTTTCTTT; CDR3 protein: CASGLTSGQSMNTEAFF
clone size: -; J gene: TRBJ1-3; V gene: TRBV5-6; D gene: -; CDR3 DNA: TGTGCCAGCAGCTTTCGACTGAATTCTGGAAACACCATATATTTT; CDR3 protein: CASSFRLNSGNTIYF
clone size: once; J gene: TRBJ1-1; V gene: TRBV15; D gene: -; CDR3 DNA: TGTGCCACCAGCAGAGATGAGCTGGGGGACACTGAAGCTTTCTTT; CDR3 protein: CATSRDELGDTEAFF
clone size: -; J gene: TRBJ2-7; V gene: TRBV15; D gene: -; CDR3 DNA: TGTGCCACCAGCTCCGACAGGATCTACGAGCAGTACTTC; CDR3 protein: CATSSDRIYEQYF
clone size: -; J gene: TRBJ2-7; V gene: TRBV18; D gene: TRBD1; CDR3 DNA: TGTGCCAGCTCACCATTCGACAGGGGCCAAGAGCAGTACTTC; CDR3 protein: CASSPFDRGQEQYF
clone size: -; J gene: TRBJ2-5; V gene: TRBV7-7; D gene: -; CDR3 DNA: TGTGCCAGCAGCTCCGGACAGCGGGAGACCCAGTACTTC; CDR3 protein: CASSSGQRETQYF
clone size: few; J gene: TRBJ1-1; V gene: TRBV4-2; D gene: -; CDR3 DNA: TGTGCCAGCAGCCAAGAATATCGGGGGACCACTGAAGCTTTCTTT; CDR3 protein: CASSQEYRGTTEAFF
clone size: -; J gene: TRBJ1-1; V gene: TRBV29-1; D gene: -; CDR3 DNA: TGCAGCGTTGCAGGAGCTTTAGGGGACACCTCTGAAGCTTTCTTT; CDR3 protein: CSVAGALGDTSEAFF
clone size: -; J gene: TRBJ2-2; V gene: TRBV7-7; D gene: TRBD1; CDR3 DNA: TGTGCTAGCAGCCCCTGGACAGGGGGAGGCACCGGGGAGCTGTTTTTT; CDR3 protein: CASSPWTGGGTGELFF
clone size: -; J gene: TRBJ2-1; V gene: TRBV18; D gene: TRBD2; CDR3 DNA: TGTGCCAGCTCACAATCGGGGGGCAATGAGCAGTTCTTC; CDR3 protein: CASSQSGGNEQFF
clone size: -; J gene: TRBJ2-1; V gene: TRBV19; D gene: -; CDR3 DNA: TGTGCCAGTAGTATAGGCGGGCTTTACGAATACAATGAGCAGTTCTTC; CDR3 protein: CASSIGGLYEYNEQFF
clone size: -; J gene: TRBJ1-2; V gene: TRBV2; D gene: -; CDR3 DNA: TGTGCCAGCAGTCCGGACGGGACATACGGCTACACCTTC; CDR3 protein: CASSPDGTYGYTF
clone size: -; J gene: TRBJ2-5; V gene: TRBV18; D gene: TRBD2; CDR3 DNA: TGTGCCAGCTCAATTAGCGGGGTCGAGACCCAGTACTTC; CDR3 protein: CASSISGVETQYF
clone size: -; J gene: TRBJ2-1; V gene: TRBV7-3; D gene: -; CDR3 DNA: TGTGCCAGCAGCTTAAATGGCAGGGACAATGAGCAGTTCTTC; CDR3 protein: CASSLNGRDNEQFF
clone size: -; J gene: TRBJ2-2; V gene: TRBV7-9; D gene: -; CDR3 DNA: TGTGCCAGCAGCCCCCGGGACGCACGCAGGGGGGAGCTGTTTTTT; CDR3 protein: CASSPRDARRGELFF
clone size: -; J gene: TRBJ2-7; V gene: TRBV11-2; D gene: TRBD2; CDR3 DNA: TGTGCCAGCAGCTTCTTGGCTAGCGGCTACGAGCAGTACTTC; CDR3 protein: CASSFLASGYEQYF
clone size: -; J gene: TRBJ2-3; V gene: TRBV7-9; D gene: -; CDR3 DNA: TGTGCCAGCAGCTTAGCAGTGGGGGGGCGAGGCCCAGATACGCAGTATTTT; CDR3 protein: CASSLAVGGRGPDTQYF
clone size: -; J gene: TRBJ2-7; V gene: TRBV9; D gene: -; CDR3 DNA: TGTGCCAGCAGCCCCAGCCTGAGCTCCTACGAGCAGTACTTC; CDR3 protein: CASSPSLSSYEQYF
clone size: -; J gene: TRBJ2-5; V gene: TRBV7-2; D gene: -; CDR3 DNA: TGTGCCAGCGGTTCAAACGGCCTTGGAGAGACCCAGTACTTC; CDR3 protein: CASGSNGLGETQYF
clone size: -; J gene: TRBJ2-3; V gene: TRBV7-7; D gene: -; CDR3 DNA: TGTGCCAGCAGCTTATCAGGAGATACGCAGTATTTT; CDR3 protein: CASSLSGDTQYF
clone size: -; J gene: TRBJ2-1; V gene: TRBV18; D gene: -; CDR3 DNA: TGTGCCAGCTCCCCCCTAATTGACAATGAGCAGTTCTTC; CDR3 protein: CASSPLIDNEQFF
clone size: -; J gene: TRBJ1-2; V gene: TRBV7-2; D gene: -; CDR3 DNA: TGTGCCAGCAGCTTAGGATGGGGAGGGGACTATGGCTACACCTTC; CDR3 protein: CASSLGWGGDYGYTF
clone size: -; J gene: TRBJ2-5; V gene: TRBV28; D gene: -; CDR3 DNA: TGTGCCAGCAGTTTAGTTGGTTCGACCCAGTACTTC; CDR3 protein: CASSLVGSTQYF
clone size: few; J gene: TRBJ1-1; V gene: TRBV10-3; D gene: -; CDR3 DNA: TGTGCCATCAGTGGCGGGGCTGAAGCTTTCTTT; CDR3 protein: CAISGGAEAFF
clone size: -; J gene: TRBJ1-4; V gene: TRBV5-1; D gene: -; CDR3 DNA: TGCGCCAGCAGCTTGAATGAAAAACTGTTTTTT; CDR3 protein: CASSLNEKLFF
clone size: -; J gene: TRBJ1-5; V gene: TRBV2; D gene: -; CDR3 DNA: TGTGCCAGCGTAGGTTATAGCAATCAGCCCCAGCATTTT; CDR3 protein: CASVGYSNQPQHF
clone size: -; J gene: TRBJ1-2; V gene: TRBV2; D gene: TRBD1; CDR3 DNA: TGTGCCACAGCGGACAGGGGAAACTATGGCTACACCTTC; CDR3 protein: CATADRGNYGYTF
clone size: -; J gene: TRBJ1-2; V gene: TRBV11-2; D gene: -; CDR3 DNA: TGTGCCAGCAGCTGGGGTCGACAGGACTCTGGCTACACCTTC; CDR3 protein: CASSWGRQDSGYTF
clone size: -; J gene: TRBJ1-2; V gene: TRBV9; D gene: -; CDR3 DNA: TGTGCCAGCAGCGAGCTCCAGGGGCCTCCTTATGGCTACACCTTC; CDR3 protein: CASSELQGPPYGYTF
clone size: -; J gene: TRBJ2-7; V gene: TRBV21-1; D gene: -; CDR3 DNA: TGTGCCAGCAGCAGGGGGGCAATAGCGGGAGGGCGGGGCGAGCAGTACTTC; CDR3 protein: CASSRGAIAGGRGEQYF
clone size: -; J gene: TRBJ2-1; V gene: TRBV9; D gene: -; CDR3 DNA: TGTGCCAGCAGCGTAGCTTGGTACAATGAGCAGTTCTTC; CDR3 protein: CASSVAWYNEQFF
clone size: -; J gene: TRBJ2-7; V gene: TRBV7-6; D gene: TRBD1; CDR3 DNA: TGTGCCAGCAGCTTAGCCGGCGGGACAGGCGAGAAGCAGTACTTC; CDR3 protein: CASSLAGGTGEKQYF
clone size: -; J gene: TRBJ2-7; V gene: TRBV28; D gene: TRBD2; CDR3 DNA: TGTGCCAGCAGTTCGATAGCGGGAGCCTCCTACGAGCAGTACTTC; CDR3 protein: CASSSIAGASYEQYF
clone size: -; J gene: TRBJ2-7; V gene: TRBV5-1; D gene: -; CDR3 DNA: TGCGCCAGCAGCTTGGGACTACAATCAACCTACGAGCAGTACTTC; CDR3 protein: CASSLGLQSTYEQYF
clone size: -; J gene: TRBJ1-5; V gene: TRBV7-8; D gene: -; CDR3 DNA: TGTGCCAGCAGCTTAGACGCATTAGGCCAGCCCCAGCATTTT; CDR3 protein: CASSLDALGQPQHF
clone size: -; J gene: TRBJ2-1; V gene: TRBV9; D gene: TRBD2; CDR3 DNA: TGTGCCAGCAGCGTGTGGACTAGCGGCAACAATGAGCAGTTCTTC; CDR3 protein: CASSVWTSGNNEQFF
clone size: once; J gene: TRBJ2-7; V gene: TRBV5-1; D gene: TRBD1; CDR3 DNA: TGCGCCAGCAGCCTCCGGGACAGGGCACACGAGCAGTACTTC; CDR3 protein: CASSLRDRAHEQYF
clone size: -; J gene: TRBJ2-7; V gene: TRBV5-8; D gene: TRBD1; CDR3 DNA: TGTGCCAGCAGCAACCGACAGGGGATAGGGCAGTACTTC; CDR3 protein: CASSNRQGIGQYF
clone size: -; J gene: TRBJ2-1; V gene: TRBV5-1; D gene: TRBD1; CDR3 DNA: TGCGCCAGCACCACAATAAAGGGGGCGGCAAATGAGCAGTTCTTC; CDR3 protein: CASTTIKGAANEQFF
clone size: -; J gene: TRBJ1-2; V gene: TRBV5-4; D gene: TRBD1; CDR3 DNA: TGTGCCAGCAGTTCGTACGAGGGGGCCTATGGCTACACCTTC; CDR3 protein: CASSSYEGAYGYTF
clone size: -; J gene: TRBJ2-1; V gene: TRBV6-1; D gene: -; CDR3 DNA: TGTGCCAGCAGTGACTGGACGGGGAGGTCCTACAATGAGCAGTTCTTC; CDR3 protein: CASSDWTGRSYNEQFF
clone size: -; J gene: TRBJ2-5; V gene: TRBV4-1; D gene: -; CDR3 DNA: TGCGCCAGCAGCCAAGTTAGGGGGACCCAGTACTTC; CDR3 protein: CASSQVRGTQYF
clone size: -; J gene: TRBJ1-4; V gene: TRBV7-9; D gene: TRBD1; CDR3 DNA: TGTGCCAGCAGCTTATTCTCAGGGGGTGAAAAACTGTTTTTT; CDR3 protein: CASSLFSGGEKLFF
clone size: -; J gene: TRBJ1-2; V gene: TRBV5-4; D gene: -; CDR3 DNA: TGTGCCAGCAGCTTGGCCGGTCCGGCCCGCTCCACCTTC; CDR3 protein: CASSLAGPARSTF
clone size: -; J gene: TRBJ1-1; V gene: TRBV11-2; D gene: -; CDR3 DNA: TGTGCCAGCAGCTTGGGGATTGGGGGGGACACTGAAGCTTTCTTT; CDR3 protein: CASSLGIGGDTEAFF
clone size: -; J gene: TRBJ2-5; V gene: TRBV7-2; D gene: -; CDR3 DNA: TGTGCCAGCAGCTTGGGCGGTAACCAAGAGACCCAGTACTTC; CDR3 protein: CASSLGGNQETQYF
clone size: -; J gene: TRBJ2-3; V gene: TRBV7-8; D gene: -; CDR3 DNA: TGTGCCAGCAGCTTATCGGGATCTGCGAGTAGCACAGATACGCAGTATTTT; CDR3 protein: CASSLSGSASSTDTQYF
clone size: -; J gene: TRBJ2-1; V gene: TRBV7-9; D gene: -; CDR3 DNA: TGTGCCAGCAGCTTAGGGTCAGCCATGAACTTTAAGCAGTTCTTC; CDR3 protein: CASSLGSAMNFKQFF
clone size: -; J gene: TRBJ1-1; V gene: TRBV6-4; D gene: -; CDR3 DNA: TGTGCCAGCAGTGTCGTCGAGAACACTGAAGCTTTCTTT; CDR3 protein: CASSVVENTEAFF